These 18 T cell receptor beta chains were sequenced from one sample in a study of CD8 T cells in ankylosing spondylitis listed by TCRdb under 2017. General findings and caveats noted by the study authors: A TCR beta motif made up of several highly homologous amino acid variants appeared to be characteristic of blood from ankylosing spondylitis patients.

Libraries were constructed by 5' RACE. Sequenced on an Illumina HiSeq 2500. Using fastp trimming at Q25 and MiXCR clonotype assembly, TCRdb reanalyzed the public sequencing data and kept in-frame beta chains. Rows with a matching CDR3 protein are joined into one entry that keeps the most common DNA and genes. The sample table contains 400,000 to 450,000 distinct CDR3 sequences; only one count was recorded for approximately 17% of them. Under 1.2% of the sample is taken by the ten largest. Which antigens these TCRs recognize remains unknown. Sequences were obtained from blood, either unsorted or a sorted T cell fraction (not recorded which). The source is a male donor with ankylosing spondylitis.

The rearrangement uses TRBV27 and TRBJ1-2; 11 nucleotides line up with TRBD1. Looked up from germline, CDR1 is MNHEY and CDR2 is SMNVEV (reference sequence). The CDR3 extends over 17 amino acids. The trim removed 3 bases at V and 4 bases at J, leaving 10 bases unmatched. CDR3 coding DNA: TGTGCCAGCAGTTTGCCCACCCCGGACAGGGGGCTCTATGGCTACACCTTC. This gives the protein CASSLPTPDRGLYGYTF.

This clonotype occurred a few times. This chain joins TRBV4-2 and TRBJ2-2, with D possibly called TRBD1 or TRBD2 (5 bases each). V was cut by 0 bases and J by 5 bases, with 13 bases left in between. The CDR3 length is 16 residues. CDR1 is LGHNA and CDR2 is YNFKEQ in the germline V gene. The CDR3 nucleotides read TGTGCCAGCAGCCAAGATACCCCTGGGGGAACCGGGGAGCTGTTTTTT. Its translation: CASSQDTPGGTGELFF.

The J gene is TRBJ1-1, the V gene TRBV18, with no clear D. This CDR3 contains 13 residues. Germline V gene data show CDR1 as KGHSH and CDR2 as LQKENI. V lost 4 bases, J lost 7 bases, and 13 bases lay in between. CDR3 nucleotides: TGTGCCAGCTCACACGACTTGGAGGGTGAAGCTTTCTTT. Its protein product is CASSHDLEGEAFF.

This clonotype showed up just a few times. This chain joins TRBV5-1 and TRBJ2-7; D may be TRBD1 (5 bases). This CDR3 is built from 13 residues. V was pared by 0 bases and J by 5 bases, with 9 bases between. Germline loops: CDR1 SGHRS, CDR2 YFSETQ. For the CDR3, the DNA is TGCGCCAGCAGCTTGGAGGGGCGGAACGAGCAGTACTTC. It is translated as CASSLEGRNEQYF.

V is TRBV2 and J is TRBJ2-2, with 13 bases lining up with TRBD2. CDR3 length equals 14 residues. The ends lost 8 bases at V and 5 bases at J; junction bases unmatched: 2. Germline values: CDR1 SNHLY, CDR2 FYNNEI. For the CDR3, the DNA is TGTGCCAGCGGGGGACTAGCGGGAACCGGGGAGCTGTTTTTT. Its translation is CASGGLAGTGELFF.

This clonotype was detected a few times. The chain is built from TRBV7-9 and TRBJ1-1; 7 nucleotides agree with TRBD1. V lost 5 bases, J lost 0 bases, and 3 bases stayed unmatched. The length of the CDR3 is 14 residues. CDR1 and CDR2 from the germline V gene are SEHNR and FQNEAQ (reference sequence). DNA of the CDR3: TGTGCCAGCAGCAGGGGACAGATGAACACTGAAGCTTTCTTT. This gives the protein CASSRGQMNTEAFF.

A few counts support this clonotype. The chain is built from TRBV28 and TRBJ1-1; 10 positions agree with TRBD1. After removal of 5 bases from V and 2 bases from J, the junction contained 2 bases not matched to a gene. The germline V gene has CDR1 MDHEN and CDR2 SYDVKM. This CDR3 has 14 amino acids. The CDR3 DNA sequence: TGTGCCAGCAGTGGGACAGGGGTAAACACTGAAGCTTTCTTT. Translated, it gives CASSGTGVNTEAFF.

This clonotype was counted a few times. V gene TRBV15 combines with J gene TRBJ2-2; 11 nucleotides agree with TRBD2. Germline CDR1 reads LNHNV; CDR2 reads YYDKDF (reference sequence). J was trimmed by 1 base and V by 3 bases; bases with no gene match: 16. This CDR3 is 21 amino acids long. The CDR3 protein is CATSSPRGSGRASRNTGELFF. The CDR3, as DNA: TGTGCCACCAGCAGTCCTAGGGGTAGCGGGAGGGCCAGTCGGAACACCGGGGAGCTGTTTTTT. Together with reference TRBV15 and TRBJ2-2, the CDR3 gives the full variable domain: DAMVIQNPRYQVTQFGKPVTLSCSQTLNHNVMYWYQQKSSQAPKLLFHYYDKDFNNEADTPDNFQSRRPNTSFCFLDIRSPGLGDTAMYLCATSSPRGSGRASRNTGELFFGEGSRLTVL.

This clonotype was picked up many times. This sequence joins TRBV11-2 and TRBJ2-7; 14 positions agree with TRBD2. Germline V gene sequence: CDR1 SGHAT, CDR2 FQNNGV. The CDR3 runs to 15 residues. The trim removed 3 bases at V and 3 bases at J, leaving 1 base unmatched. CDR3 region: CASSFGTSGSYEQYF. The CDR3 DNA sequence: TGTGCCAGCAGCTTCGGGACTAGCGGGAGCTACGAGCAGTACTTC.

This clonotype was seen more than once but under ten times. The V gene is TRBV12-3 or TRBV12-4, the J gene TRBJ1-4, with D unresolved. Trimming took off 8 bases at V and 8 bases at J, with 15 bases between the two ends. The CDR3 spans 13 residues. As DNA, the CDR3 is TGTGCCAGCGGATCCCACCTAGGGGAAAAACTGTTTTTT. Translated: CASGSHLGEKLFF.

The chain uses TRBV7-9 and TRBJ2-1; the D gene could be TRBD1 or TRBD2 (5 bases each). V shed 5 bases and J shed 4 bases, with 18 bases lying between them. The CDR3 is 16 amino acids. Germline V lookup: CDR1 SEHNR, CDR2 FQNEAQ (reference sequence). The CDR3 protein is CASSATAGTPYNEQFF. The CDR3 DNA reads as TGTGCCAGCAGCGCCACAGCCGGGACGCCTTACAATGAGCAGTTCTTC.

The CDR3 nucleotides read TGTGCCAGCAGCGGCTACGGGACATACGATGGGGGCACTGAAGCTTTCTTT. It specifies CASSGYGTYDGGTEAFF. The V call is TRBV9, the J call TRBJ1-1, with D tentatively TRBD1 (6 bases). V was pared by 3 bases and J by 4 bases, with 22 bases between. Germline V lookup: CDR1 SGDLS, CDR2 YYNGEE. The CDR3 has 17 amino acids. The variable domain in full, completed from reference TRBV9 and TRBJ1-1, reads DSGVTQTPKHLITATGQRVTLRCSPRSGDLSVYWYQQSLDQGLQFLIQYYNGEERAKGNILERFSAQQFPDLHSELNLSSLELGDSALYFCASSGYGTYDGGTEAFFGQGTRLTVV.

This clonotype came up a few times. The chain uses TRBV11-2 and TRBJ2-7; 10 nucleotides align to TRBD2. The CDR3 spans 19 residues. CDR1 SGHAT and CDR2 FQNNGV come from the germline V gene. V was clipped by 2 bases and J by 3 bases; unmatched bases: 16. The CDR3 coding sequence is TGTGCCAGCAGCTTACTGGTGACCGGAACTAGCGGGAATTTCTACGAGCAGTACTTC. It yields the protein CASSLLVTGTSGNFYEQYF.

This clonotype occurred a few times. This chain uses TRBV6-5 with TRBJ1-2, with D hard to call. The V and J ends lost 7 bases and 8 bases respectively, with 11 bases between them. The CDR3 covers 11 residues. Germline V gives CDR1 MNHEY, CDR2 SVGAGI. CDR3 residues: CASTSLAGYTF. The CDR3 DNA reads TGTGCCAGCACTAGTCTGGCGGGCTACACCTTC.

This clonotype was observed a few times. V is TRBV5-6 and J is TRBJ2-1; D gene uncertain. The V end lost 3 bases, the J end lost 6 bases, and 10 bases lay between the germline ends. The CDR3 runs 13 residues. Germline CDR1 and CDR2: SGHDT and YYEEEE. CDR3: CASSSAPVNEQFF. CDR3 in DNA: TGTGCCAGCAGCTCCGCTCCGGTCAATGAGCAGTTCTTC.

The sample holds a few counts of this clonotype. The chain uses TRBV7-9 and TRBJ1-2; D gene unclear. Between the trimmed V and J ends, which lost 5 bases and 6 bases, there was a span of 13 bases. The CDR3 has 13 residues. Germline CDR1 SEHNR, CDR2 FQNEAQ (reference sequence). The CDR3 sequence is CASSLANLNGYTF. The DNA of the CDR3 is TGTGCCAGCAGCCTCGCCAATCTAAATGGCTACACCTTC.

This clonotype was detected only a few times. For the CDR3, the DNA is TGTGCCAGCAGCTCGGGGAGGCCTGGGGCCAACGTCCTGACTTTC. Translation gives CASSSGRPGANVLTF. V and J are TRBV7-9 and TRBJ2-6, with D possibly matching TRBD2 (6 bases). Trimming left V 4 bases short and J 2 bases short, with 9 bases between. This CDR3 spans 15 amino acids. The V gene's germline CDR1 is SEHNR and CDR2 FQNEAQ (reference sequence).

This clonotype has more than one count but fewer than ten. The rearrangement uses TRBV6-1 and TRBJ2-7; D is possibly TRBD2 (6 bases). The CDR3 covers 14 residues. V was shortened by 6 bases and J by 1 base, with 13 bases between the two germline ends. The germline V gene has CDR1 MNHNS and CDR2 SASEGT. CDR3 in amino acids: CASRDWAGSYEQYF. The CDR3 DNA reads TGTGCCAGCAGGGATTGGGCGGGGTCCTACGAGCAGTACTTC.